This passage covers 6 T cell receptor beta chains from one sample sequenced in a study of T cell clonotyping in hematopoietic cell transplantation. Time point indicated: recipient sample about 28 days before transplant, after cytoreduction. Clones were read by immunoSEQ multiplex PCR, and TCRdb kept only the in-frame ones, dropping some. The data contain about 36,000 clones, about 95% of them seen just once; the ten biggest clones take up about 1.5%. The sample here was peripheral blood mononuclear cells, taken before stem cell transplant. All receptors derive from a man aged 40-55 years with chronic myeloid leukemia. Some clones in this sample may be carry-over from other donors' samples.

The V call is TRBV7-9, the J call TRBJ1-1; D may be TRBD1 (6 bases). The CDR3 runs to 12 residues. Deletions cut 4 bases from V and 7 bases from J, with 10 bases between. CDR1 and CDR2 from the germline V gene are SEHNR and FQNEAQ (reference sequence). CDR3 sequence (DNA): TGTGCCAGCAGCTCCGGACAGTTTGAAGCTTTCTTT. It is translated as CASSSGQFEAFF.

The genes are TRBV7-8 and TRBJ1-2; D unresolved. The V gene lost 3 bases and the J gene lost 8 bases, with 13 bases spanning the gap. This CDR3 contains 13 residues. Germline CDR1 and CDR2: SGHVS and FQNEAQ. CDR3 sequence reads: CASSLAVSGGYTF. CDR3 sequence (DNA): TGTGCCAGCAGCTTGGCGGTGAGTGGCGGCTACACCTTC.

The V call is TRBV5-1, the J call TRBJ2-3; D may correspond to TRBD1 or TRBD2 (5 bases each). CDR1 is SGHRS and CDR2 is YFSETQ in the germline V gene. Trimming stripped 2 bases from V and 6 bases from J, with 16 bases between. The CDR3 is 15 amino acids. The CDR3 sequence: CASSFFGGGRDTQYF. The CDR3 DNA is TGCGCCAGCAGCTTTTTCGGTGGGGGTCGGGATACGCAGTATTTT.

The rearrangement links TRBV30 to TRBJ2-7, with a weak D call TRBD2 (6 bases). CDR3 length equals 15 residues. Germline values: CDR1 GTSNPN, CDR2 SVGIG (reference sequence). Trimming left V 2 bases short and J 2 bases short, with 16 bases between. The CDR3 bases are TGTGCCTGGAGTTTGGGACTCTCCGCGACCTACGAGCAGTACTTC. Protein: CAWSLGLSATYEQYF.

The CDR3 here is CAWSVLAGQETQYF. In DNA form, the CDR3 reads TGTGCCTGGAGTGTACTAGCGGGGCAAGAGACCCAGTACTTC. The gene calls are TRBV30 and TRBJ2-5, with 10 bases matching TRBD2. V was pared by 0 bases and J by 2 bases, with 0 bases of the junction left unmatched. CDR3 size: 14 residues. Per the germline V gene, CDR1 is GTSNPN and CDR2 is SVGIG (reference sequence).

The chain is built from TRBV7-3 and TRBJ2-2; a possible D gene is TRBD2 (5 bases). Deletions cut 5 bases from V and 0 bases from J, with 13 bases between. CDR3 length: 16 residues. CDR1 and CDR2 from the germline V gene are SGHTA and FQGTGA. The CDR3 loop is CASSPGRVANTGELFF. The CDR3 DNA is TGTGCCAGCAGCCCTGGGCGGGTCGCGAACACCGGGGAGCTGTTTTTT.